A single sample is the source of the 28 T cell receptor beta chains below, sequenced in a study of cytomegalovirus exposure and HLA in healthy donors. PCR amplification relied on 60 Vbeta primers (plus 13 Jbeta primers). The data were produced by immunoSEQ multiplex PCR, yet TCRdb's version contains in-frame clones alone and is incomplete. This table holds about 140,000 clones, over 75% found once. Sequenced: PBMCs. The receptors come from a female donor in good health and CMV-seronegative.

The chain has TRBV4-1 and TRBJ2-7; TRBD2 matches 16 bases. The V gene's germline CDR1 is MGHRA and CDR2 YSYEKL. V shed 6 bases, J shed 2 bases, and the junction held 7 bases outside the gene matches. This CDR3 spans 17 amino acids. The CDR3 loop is CASRGLGTSGRAYEQYF. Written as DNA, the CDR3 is TGCGCCAGCAGGGGACTGGGGACTAGCGGGAGGGCCTACGAGCAGTACTTC.

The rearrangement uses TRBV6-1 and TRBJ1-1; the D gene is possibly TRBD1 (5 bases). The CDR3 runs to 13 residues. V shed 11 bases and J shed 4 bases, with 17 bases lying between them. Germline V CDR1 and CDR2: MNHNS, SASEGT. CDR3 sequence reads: CAGRLGGATEAFF. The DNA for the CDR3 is TGTGCCGGACGCCTGGGGGGAGCCACTGAAGCTTTCTTT.

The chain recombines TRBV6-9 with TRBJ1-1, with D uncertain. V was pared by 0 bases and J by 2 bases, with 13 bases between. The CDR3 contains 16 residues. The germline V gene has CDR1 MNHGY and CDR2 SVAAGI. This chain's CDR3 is CASSYSDRVFNTEAFF. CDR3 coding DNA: TGTGCCAGCAGTTATTCTGATCGGGTCTTTAACACTGAAGCTTTCTTT.

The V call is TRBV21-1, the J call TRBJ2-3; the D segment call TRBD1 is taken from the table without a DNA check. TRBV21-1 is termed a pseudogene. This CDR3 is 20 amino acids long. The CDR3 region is CASTSSGQGAERAHTDTQYF. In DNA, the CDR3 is TGTGCCAGCACCTCCTCGGGACAGGGGGCTGAGCGGGCCCACACAGATACGCAGTATTTT.

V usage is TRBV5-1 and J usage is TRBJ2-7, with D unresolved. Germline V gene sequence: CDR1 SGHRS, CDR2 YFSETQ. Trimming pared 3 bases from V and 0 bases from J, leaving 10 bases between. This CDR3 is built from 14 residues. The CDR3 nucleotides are TGCGCCAGCAGCTCGTCTCCCAGCTCCTACGAGCAGTACTTC. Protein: CASSSSPSSYEQYF. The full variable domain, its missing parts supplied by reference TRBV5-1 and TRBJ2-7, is KAGVTQTPRYLIKTRGQQVTLSCSPISGHRSVSWYQQTPGQGLQFLFEYFSETQRNKGNFPGRFSGRQFSNSRSEMNVSTLELGDSALYLCASSSSPSSYEQYFGPGTRLTVT.

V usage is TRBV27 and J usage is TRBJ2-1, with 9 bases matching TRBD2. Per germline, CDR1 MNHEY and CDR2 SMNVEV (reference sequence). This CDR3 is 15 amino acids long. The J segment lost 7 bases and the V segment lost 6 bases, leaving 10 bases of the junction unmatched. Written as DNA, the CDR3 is TGTGCCAGCAGAATCGGACTAGCGAGAGGGAATGAGCAGTTCTTC. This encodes CASRIGLARGNEQFF.

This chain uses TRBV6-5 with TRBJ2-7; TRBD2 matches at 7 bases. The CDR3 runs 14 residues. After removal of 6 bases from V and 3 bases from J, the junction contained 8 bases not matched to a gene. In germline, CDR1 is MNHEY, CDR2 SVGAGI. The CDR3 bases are TGTGCCAGCAGCCAATGGGGAGGGGTCTACGAGCAGTACTTC. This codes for CASSQWGGVYEQYF.

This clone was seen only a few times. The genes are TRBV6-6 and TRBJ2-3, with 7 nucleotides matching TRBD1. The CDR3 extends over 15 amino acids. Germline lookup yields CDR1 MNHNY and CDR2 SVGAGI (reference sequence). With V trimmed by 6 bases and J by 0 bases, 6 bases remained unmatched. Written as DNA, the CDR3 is TGTGCCAGCAGCCTTACAGGGGCCAGCACAGATACGCAGTATTTT. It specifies CASSLTGASTDTQYF.

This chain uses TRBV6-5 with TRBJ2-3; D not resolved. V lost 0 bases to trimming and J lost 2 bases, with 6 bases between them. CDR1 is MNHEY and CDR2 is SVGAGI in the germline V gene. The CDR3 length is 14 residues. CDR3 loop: CASSYSAATDTQYF. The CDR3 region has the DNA TGTGCCAGCAGTTACTCTGCGGCCACAGATACGCAGTATTTT.

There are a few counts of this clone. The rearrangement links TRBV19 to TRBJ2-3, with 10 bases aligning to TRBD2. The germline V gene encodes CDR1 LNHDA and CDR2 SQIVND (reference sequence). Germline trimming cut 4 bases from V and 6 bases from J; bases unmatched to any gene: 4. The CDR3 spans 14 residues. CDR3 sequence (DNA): TGTGCCAGTAGTAGCCTAGCGGGAGCCGATACGCAGTATTTT. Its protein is CASSSLAGADTQYF.

The CDR3 loop reads CASSQENRAGYGYTF. CDR3 nucleotides: TGCGCCAGCAGCCAAGAAAACAGGGCTGGCTATGGCTACACCTTC. J is TRBJ1-2 and V is TRBV4-1, with D possibly being TRBD1 (6 bases). Germline V gene sequence: CDR1 MGHRA, CDR2 YSYEKL. The CDR3 consists of 15 residues. Trimming stripped 0 bases from V and 4 bases from J, with 12 bases between.

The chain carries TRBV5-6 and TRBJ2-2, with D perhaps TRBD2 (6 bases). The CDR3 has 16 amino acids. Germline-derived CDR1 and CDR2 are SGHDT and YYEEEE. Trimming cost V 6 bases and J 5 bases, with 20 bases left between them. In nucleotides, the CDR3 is TGTGCCAGCATTAAATACCGGGACTCAAGGACCGGGGAGCTGTTTTTT. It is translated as CASIKYRDSRTGELFF.

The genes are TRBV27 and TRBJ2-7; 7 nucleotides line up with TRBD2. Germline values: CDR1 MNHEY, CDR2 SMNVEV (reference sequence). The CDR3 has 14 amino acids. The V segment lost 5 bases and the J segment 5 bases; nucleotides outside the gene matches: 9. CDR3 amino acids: CASSIDRDYHEQYF. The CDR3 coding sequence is TGTGCCAGCAGTATCGACCGGGACTACCACGAGCAGTACTTC.

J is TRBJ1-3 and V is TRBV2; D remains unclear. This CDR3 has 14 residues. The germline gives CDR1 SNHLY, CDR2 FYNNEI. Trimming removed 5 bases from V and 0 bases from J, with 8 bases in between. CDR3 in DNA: TGTGCCAGCAGTTCACAGATCTCTGGAAACACCATATATTTT. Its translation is CASSSQISGNTIYF. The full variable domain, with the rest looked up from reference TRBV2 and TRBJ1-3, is EPEVTQTPSHQVTQMGQEVILRCVPISNHLYFYWYRQILGQKVEFLVSFYNNEISEKSEIFDDQFSVERPDGSNFTLKIRSTKLEDSAMYFCASSSQISGNTIYFGEGSWLTVV.

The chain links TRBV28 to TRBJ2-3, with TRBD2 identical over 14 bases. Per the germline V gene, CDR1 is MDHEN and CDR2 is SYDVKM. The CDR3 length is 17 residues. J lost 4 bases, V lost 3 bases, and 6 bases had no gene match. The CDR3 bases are TGTGCCAGCAGTTTGGGGAGACTAGCGGGAGGGGCAGATACGCAGTATTTT. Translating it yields CASSLGRLAGGADTQYF.

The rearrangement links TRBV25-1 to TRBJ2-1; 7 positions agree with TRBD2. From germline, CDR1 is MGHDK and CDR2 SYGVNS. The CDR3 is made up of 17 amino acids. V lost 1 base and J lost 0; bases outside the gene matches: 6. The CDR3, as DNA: TGTGCCAGCAGTGAATTGGCTAGCGGAAGCTCCTACAATGAGCAGTTCTTC. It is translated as CASSELASGSSYNEQFF.

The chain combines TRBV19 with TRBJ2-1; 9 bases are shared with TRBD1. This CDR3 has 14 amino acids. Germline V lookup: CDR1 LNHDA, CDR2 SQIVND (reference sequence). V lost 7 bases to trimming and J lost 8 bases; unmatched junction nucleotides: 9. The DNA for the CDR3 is TGTGCCAGTACTCCCGGGACAGGGATGTATGAGCAGTTCTTC. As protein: CASTPGTGMYEQFF. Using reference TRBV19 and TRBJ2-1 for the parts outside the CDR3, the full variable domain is DGGITQSPKYLFRKEGQNVTLSCEQNLNHDAMYWYRQDPGQGLRLIYYSQIVNDFQKGDIAEGYSVSREKKESFPLTVTSAQKNPTAFYLCASTPGTGMYEQFFGPGTRLTVL.

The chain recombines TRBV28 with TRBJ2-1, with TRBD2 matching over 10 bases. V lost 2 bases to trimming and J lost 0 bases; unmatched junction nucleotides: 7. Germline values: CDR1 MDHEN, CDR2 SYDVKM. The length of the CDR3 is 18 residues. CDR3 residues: CASSLPLRTSGSYNEQFF. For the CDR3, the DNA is TGTGCCAGCAGTTTACCCCTGAGGACTAGCGGCTCCTACAATGAGCAGTTCTTC.

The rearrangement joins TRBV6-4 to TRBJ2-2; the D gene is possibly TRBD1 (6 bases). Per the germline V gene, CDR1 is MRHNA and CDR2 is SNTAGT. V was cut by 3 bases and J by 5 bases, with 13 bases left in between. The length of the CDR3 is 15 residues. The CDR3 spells CASSESTGRTGELFF. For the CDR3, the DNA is TGTGCCAGCAGTGAATCGACAGGCCGGACCGGGGAGCTGTTTTTT.

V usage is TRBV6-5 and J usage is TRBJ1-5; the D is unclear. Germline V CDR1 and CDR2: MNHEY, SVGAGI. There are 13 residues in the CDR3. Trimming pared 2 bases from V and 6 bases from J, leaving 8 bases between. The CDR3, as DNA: TGTGCCAGCAGTTACGATGGCACTCAGCCCCAGCATTTT. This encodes CASSYDGTQPQHF.

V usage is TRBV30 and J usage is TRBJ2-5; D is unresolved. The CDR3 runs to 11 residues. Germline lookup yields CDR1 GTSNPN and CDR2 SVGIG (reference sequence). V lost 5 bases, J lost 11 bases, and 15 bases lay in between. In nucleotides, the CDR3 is TGTGCCTGGGACTCGGATCACAATCAGTACTTC. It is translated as CAWDSDHNQYF.

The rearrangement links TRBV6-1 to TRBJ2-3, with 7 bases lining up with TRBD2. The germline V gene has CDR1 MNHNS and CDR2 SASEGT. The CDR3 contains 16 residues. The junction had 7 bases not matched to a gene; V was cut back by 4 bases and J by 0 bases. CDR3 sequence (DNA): TGTGCCAGCAGTGCTCCGGGGGGTCCTAGCACAGATACGCAGTATTTT. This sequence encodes CASSAPGGPSTDTQYF.

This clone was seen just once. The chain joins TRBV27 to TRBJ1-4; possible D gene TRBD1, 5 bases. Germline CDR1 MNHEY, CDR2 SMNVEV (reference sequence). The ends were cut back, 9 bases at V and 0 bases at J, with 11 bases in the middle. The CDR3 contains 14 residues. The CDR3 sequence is CASSQGATNEKLFF. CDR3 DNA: TGTGCCAGTTCTCAGGGTGCAACTAATGAAAAACTGTTTTTT.

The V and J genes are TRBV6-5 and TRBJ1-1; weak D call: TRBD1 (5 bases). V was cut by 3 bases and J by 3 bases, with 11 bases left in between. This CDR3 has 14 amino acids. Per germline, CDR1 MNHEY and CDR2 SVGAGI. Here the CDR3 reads CASSYQGRDTEAFF. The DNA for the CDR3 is TGTGCCAGCAGTTATCAGGGCCGGGACACTGAAGCTTTCTTT.

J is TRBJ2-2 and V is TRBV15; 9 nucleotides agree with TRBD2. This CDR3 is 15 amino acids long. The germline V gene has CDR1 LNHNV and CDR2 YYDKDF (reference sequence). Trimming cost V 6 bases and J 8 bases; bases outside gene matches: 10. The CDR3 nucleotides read TGTGCCACCAGGGATCCTATTAGCGGGAGTGGGGAGCTGTTTTTT. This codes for CATRDPISGSGELFF. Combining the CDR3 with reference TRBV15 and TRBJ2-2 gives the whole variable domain DAMVIQNPRYQVTQFGKPVTLSCSQTLNHNVMYWYQQKSSQAPKLLFHYYDKDFNNEADTPDNFQSRRPNTSFCFLDIRSPGLGDTAMYLCATRDPISGSGELFFGEGSRLTVL.

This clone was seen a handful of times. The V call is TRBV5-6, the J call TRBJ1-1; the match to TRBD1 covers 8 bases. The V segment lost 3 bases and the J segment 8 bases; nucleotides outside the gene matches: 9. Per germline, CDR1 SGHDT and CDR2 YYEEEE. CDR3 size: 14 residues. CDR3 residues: CASSSIGQGEEAFF. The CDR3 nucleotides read TGTGCCAGCAGCTCCATTGGACAGGGCGAAGAAGCTTTCTTT.

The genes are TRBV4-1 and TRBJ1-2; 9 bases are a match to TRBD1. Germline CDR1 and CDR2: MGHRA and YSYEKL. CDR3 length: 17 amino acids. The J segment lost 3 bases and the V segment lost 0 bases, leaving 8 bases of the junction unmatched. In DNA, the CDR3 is TGCGCCAGCAGCCAAGAGAATGGACAGGGGTTGGACTATGGCTACACCTTC. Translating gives CASSQENGQGLDYGYTF.

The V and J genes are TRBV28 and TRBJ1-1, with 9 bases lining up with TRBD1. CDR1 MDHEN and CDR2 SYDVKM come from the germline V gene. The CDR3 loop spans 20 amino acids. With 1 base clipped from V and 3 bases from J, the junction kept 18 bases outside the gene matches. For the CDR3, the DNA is TGTGCCAGCAGTTTATTGAGAGCCCGCGTAACCACAGGGGGCGACACTGAAGCTTTCTTT. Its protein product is CASSLLRARVTTGGDTEAFF.